This is a list of T cell receptor beta chains from one sample in a study of blood T cell repertoires in COVID-19. TCRdb keeps only in-frame clones here, not all; method: immunoSEQ multiplex PCR. This table holds more than 300,000 clones, 70% to 90% found once. Sequencing was performed on PBMCs or T cells enriched from blood (not recorded which). All receptors come from a woman aged 18-35 years who had recovered from COVID-19. The CDR3 runs from the conserved cysteine through the conserved F or W. A D gene is named only where the DNA matches it firmly. Size is stated for part of the rows, as once, few or many counts, or as a class when the clone is expanded.

clone size	V gene	D gene	J gene	CDR3 protein	CDR3 DNA
once	TRBV5-4	TRBD1	TRBJ1-4	CASSTTTGGANEKLFF	TGTGCCAGCAGCACAACGACAGGGGGGGCTAATGAAAAACTGTTTTTT
NA	TRBV5-1	TRBD1	TRBJ1-2	CASSLVGQGDGYTF	TGCGCCAGCAGCTTGGTAGGACAGGGGGACGGCTACACCTTC
few	TRBV6-5	NA	TRBJ2-2	CASSFLQGGGELFF	TGTGCCAGCAGTTTTTTACAGGGCGGAGGGGAGCTGTTTTTT
NA	TRBV29-1	NA	TRBJ1-2	CSVPPGQGDRGFGYTF	TGCAGCGTCCCCCCGGGACAAGGGGATCGAGGGTTCGGCTACACCTTC
NA	TRBV7-6	TRBD1	TRBJ2-5	CASSATGHLQETQYF	TGTGCCAGCAGCGCGACAGGGCACCTACAAGAGACCCAGTACTTC
NA	TRBV4-1	NA	TRBJ2-3	CASSRDRGGADTQYF	TGCGCCAGCAGCCGAGACAGGGGAGGGGCAGATACGCAGTATTTT
NA	TRBV11-3	NA	TRBJ1-1	CASSPGTNTEAFF	TGTGCCAGCAGCCCAGGGACAAATACTGAAGCTTTCTTT
NA	TRBV11-2	TRBD1	TRBJ2-1	CASSLDRSHEQFF	TGTGCCAGCAGCCTGGACAGGTCCCATGAGCAGTTCTTC
NA	TRBV7-2	NA	TRBJ1-6	CASSLVGGDYSYNSPLHF	TGTGCCAGCAGCTTAGTTGGTGGGGACTACTCCTATAATTCACCCCTCCACTTT
NA	TRBV25-1	TRBD1	TRBJ2-3	CASSSRGRVDTQYF	TGTGCCAGCAGTTCCAGGGGGCGCGTAGATACGCAGTATTTT
NA	TRBV5-6	NA	TRBJ1-5	CASSLTSDQPQHF	TGTGCCAGCAGCTTAACCTCGGATCAGCCCCAGCATTTT
NA	TRBV11-2	NA	TRBJ1-1	CASSFVSLPEAFF	TGTGCCAGCAGCTTCGTCAGTCTCCCTGAAGCTTTCTTT
NA	TRBV6-7	TRBD1	TRBJ2-6	CASSYPDRVGSRANVLTF	TGTGCCAGCAGTTACCCCGACAGGGTAGGTTCAAGGGCCAACGTCCTGACTTTC
once	TRBV11-3	NA	TRBJ2-7	CASSGARADEQYF	TGTGCCAGCAGCGGGGCTCGGGCAGACGAGCAGTACTTC
NA	TRBV30	NA	TRBJ1-4	CAYNSGGDEKLFF	TGTGCCTACAACTCGGGGGGGGATGAAAAACTGTTTTTT
NA	TRBV11-2	TRBD1	TRBJ1-2	CASRTSDRAQGYGYTF	TGTGCCAGCAGAACAAGTGACAGGGCCCAAGGCTATGGCTACACCTTC
NA	TRBV5-1	NA	TRBJ1-1	CASSLEAVAGRNTEAFF	TGCGCCAGCAGCTTGGAGGCGGTGGCGGGGAGGAACACTGAAGCTTTCTTT
NA	TRBV5-6	NA	TRBJ2-4	CASSLETALAKNIQYF	TGTGCCAGCAGCTTGGAGACAGCACTAGCCAAAAACATTCAGTACTTC
NA	TRBV5-1	TRBD2	TRBJ2-2	CASSLRAGDTGELFF	TGCGCCAGCAGCTTGAGGGCGGGGGACACCGGGGAGCTGTTTTTT
NA	TRBV12-5	TRBD1	TRBJ2-1	CASGPYRGHYNEQFF	TGTGCTAGTGGTCCATACAGGGGGCACTACAATGAGCAGTTCTTC
NA	TRBV19	NA	TRBJ2-2	CASRADTGELFF	TGTGCCAGTAGGGCTGACACCGGGGAGCTGTTTTTT
NA	TRBV7-9	NA	TRBJ2-3	CASSLHPDWTGSTDTQYF	TGTGCCAGCAGTTTGCACCCAGATTGGACGGGAAGCACAGATACGCAGTATTTT
NA	TRBV19	TRBD1	TRBJ1-5	CASKGQGNQPQHF	TGTGCCAGTAAAGGACAGGGCAATCAGCCCCAGCATTTT
once	TRBV4-1	TRBD1	TRBJ2-4	CASSQDGGQGNIQYF	TGCGCCAGCAGCCAAGATGGGGGACAGGGGAACATTCAGTACTTC
NA	TRBV30	TRBD2	TRBJ2-4	CAVGGGSEAKNIQYF	TGTGCCGTGGGGGGGGGATCCGAAGCCAAAAACATTCAGTACTTC
once	TRBV6-5	NA	TRBJ1-1	CASKKSSGDTEAFF	TGTGCCAGCAAAAAATCGTCTGGAGATACTGAAGCTTTCTTT
NA	TRBV9	TRBD1	TRBJ1-4	CASSVATGAKGEKLFF	TGTGCCAGCAGCGTAGCGACAGGGGCCAAGGGCGAAAAACTGTTTTTT
NA	TRBV28	TRBD2	TRBJ2-2	CASGERGGRLNTGELFF	TGTGCCAGCGGGGAGCGGGGGGGCCGGTTGAACACCGGGGAGCTGTTTTTT
NA	TRBV24-1	TRBD1	TRBJ1-2	CATSGQGAQDGYTF	TGTGCCACCAGTGGTCAGGGGGCGCAGGATGGCTACACCTTC
NA	TRBV7-9	NA	TRBJ2-7	CASTEKGLPYEQYF	TGTGCCAGCACCGAGAAGGGGCTTCCCTACGAGCAGTACTTC
NA	TRBV4-2	TRBD1	TRBJ2-6	CASSQVGGTGANVLTF	TGTGCCAGCAGCCAAGTAGGGGGCACTGGGGCCAACGTCCTGACTTTC
NA	TRBV30	TRBD1	TRBJ2-7	CAWSAPSGTGTYEQYF	TGTGCCTGGAGTGCCCCCTCCGGGACAGGGACCTACGAGCAGTACTTC
once	TRBV14	NA	TRBJ1-5	CASSQTGEGNQPQHF	TGTGCCAGCAGCCAAACCGGGGAGGGGAATCAGCCCCAGCATTTT
once	TRBV28	NA	TRBJ1-2	CASTEGSYGYTF	TGTGCCAGCACAGAGGGTAGCTATGGCTACACCTTC
NA	TRBV10-3	TRBD1	TRBJ2-7	CAISDSVRGPVPYEQYF	TGTGCCATCAGTGACTCCGTTAGGGGGCCAGTTCCCTACGAGCAGTACTTC
NA	TRBV6-2/TRBV6-3	NA	TRBJ2-1	CASSPPSFEPSSYNEQFF	TGTGCCAGCAGTCCGCCTTCGTTTGAGCCAAGCTCCTACAATGAGCAGTTCTTC
NA	TRBV6-1	NA	TRBJ1-1	CASSEGGGGSGTEAFF	TGTGCCAGCAGTGAAGGGGGTGGAGGGTCGGGCACTGAAGCTTTCTTT
once	TRBV20-1	NA	TRBJ2-7	CSATYTYEQYF	TGCAGTGCTACCTATACCTACGAGCAGTACTTC
NA	TRBV5-6	TRBD1	TRBJ2-3	CASSRKTGGLADTQYF	TGTGCCAGCAGCCGAAAGACAGGGGGCCTCGCAGATACGCAGTATTTT
NA	TRBV5-3	NA	TRBJ1-6	CARSLERNNSPLHF	TGTGCCAGAAGCTTGGAGAGGAATAATTCACCCCTCCACTTT
NA	TRBV12-5	NA	TRBJ1-1	CASGLGAGNTEAFF	TGTGCTAGTGGTTTAGGCGCAGGGAACACTGAAGCTTTCTTT
NA	TRBV7-2	NA	TRBJ1-4	CASSLRGGPNEKLFF	TGTGCCAGCAGCTTACGAGGGGGACCTAATGAAAAACTGTTTTTT
few	TRBV5-4	TRBD1	TRBJ1-2	CASSHPGTGNDGYTF	TGTGCCAGCAGCCACCCCGGGACAGGGAATGATGGCTACACCTTC
NA	TRBV18	NA	TRBJ2-4	CASSPGGVAKNIQYF	TGTGCCAGCTCACCGGGGGGAGTCGCCAAAAACATTCAGTACTTC
few	TRBV6-5	TRBD2	TRBJ2-1	CASSPSSGGVDEQFF	TGTGCCAGCAGCCCCTCTAGCGGGGGGGTTGATGAGCAGTTCTTC